The clone carrying this TCR beta chain was seen ten or more times. What it recognizes is unknown. This beta chain is an off-target read within a library intended for alpha chains, so its frequency means little. Time point indicated: sample taken at primary tumor resection. The donor group consisted of roughly 70 patients who had untreated, early-stage non-small cell lung cancer. Sequencing covered unsorted whole RNA taken from tumor, nontumor lung or frozen PBMC. The CDR3 extends over 12 amino acids. V was pared by 3 bases and J by 2 bases, with 8 bases between. The germline CDR1 and CDR2 sequences are SQVTM and ANQGSEA. The sample is drawn from a study of spatial heterogeneity in lung cancer. At the level of the study: Compared with alpha-chain sequences, beta-chain sequences were consistently detected in greater numbers.

Study results and limitations: Counts of expanded alpha and beta TCRs within tumors tracked the tumor nonsynonymous mutation count.

TCR cDNA molecules were tagged individually, and each one carried a unique molecular identifier. TCRdb processed the 5' RACE reads anew with MiXCR; each CDR3 protein has one entry. Here the sample spans 16,000 or so distinct CDR3 sequences, 5.5% to 6.5% being singletons. The chain joins TRBV29-1 to TRBJ2-7, with no clear D. Specimen: lung tumor tissue, collected at surgery. This TCR came from a female donor with early-stage non-small cell lung cancer. In DNA, the CDR3 is TGCAGCGTTGAGCTACAGACCTACGAGCAGTACTTC. It translates to CSVELQTYEQYF.